This TCR beta chain emerged from a study of vaccination and CD4 T cells after COVID-19. Cultured CD4+ T cell DNA was sequenced using the Oncomine TCR Beta short-read assay. TCRdb re-called the PCR reads through MiXCR, storing one row per CDR3 protein. This table holds about 14,000 distinct CDR3 sequences, around 30% found once. Trimming left V 1 base short and J 0 bases short, with 10 bases between. The CDR3 sequence is 16 residues long. Germline V CDR1 and CDR2: GTSNPN, SVGIG (reference sequence). Note on this clonotype: Its cognate antigen is unknown.

The treatment here: roughly 11-day PBMC culture with coronavirus spike peptide pools or control peptides (ViraFEST assay). Antigen-specific T cell expansion with peptide pools preceded TCR sequencing in the ViraFEST approach. Healthy vaccinated individuals lacked prior SARS-CoV-2 infection, per negative nucleocapsid antibodies before and after vaccination. This clonotype was sampled from a human donor who received a COVID-19 vaccine. Material: CD4+ T cells from blood, cultured in vitro, obtained before SARS-CoV-2 vaccination. The chain combines TRBV30 with TRBJ2-6; unclear D gene. The CDR3 is CAWSGRRASGANVLTF. The CDR3 DNA sequence: TGTGCCTGGAGTGGCCGAAGGGCCTCTGGGGCCAACGTCCTGACTTTC.